These T cell receptor beta chains were read from a single sample in a study of blood T cell repertoires in COVID-19. Sequenced by immunoSEQ multiplex PCR; TCRdb stores in-frame clones only, minus some. The table lists approximately 100,000 clones, around 88% of them singletons. Sequences were obtained from peripheral blood. Receptors originate from a human donor with acute or convalescent COVID-19. The donor label of this sample is uncertain. The CDR3 runs from the conserved cysteine through the conserved F or W. The D gene is left open where the match is weak. Expanded clones are given a class, and other clones once, few, many or no size at all.

TRBV5-6,once,TRBJ1-6,TRBD1,TGTGCCAGCAGCTTGGCGGGACAGGGTATTTATAATTCACCCCTCCACTTT,CASSLAGQGIYNSPLHF
TRBV27,few,TRBJ1-4,-,TGTGCCAGCAGTTCTCCAGGGCTGGGGGAAAAACTGTTTTTT,CASSSPGLGEKLFF
TRBV5-1,-,TRBJ2-5,TRBD1,TGCGCCAGCAGCTTAAACCAGGGGGCTGAAGAGACCCAGTACTTC,CASSLNQGAEETQYF
TRBV19,-,TRBJ1-5,TRBD1,TGTGCCAGGGGATTCCGGGACAGGGACGTTGAAGCCGATCAGCCCCAGCATTTT,CARGFRDRDVEADQPQHF
TRBV7-2,-,TRBJ1-3,-,TGTGCCAGCGATCCGGGGAGCTCTGGAAACACCATATATTTT,CASDPGSSGNTIYF
TRBV5-1,-,TRBJ1-1,-,TGCGCCAGCAGCTTTGGCGGGCAGACTCGCGAAGCTTTCTTT,CASSFGGQTREAFF
TRBV5-1,-,TRBJ2-7,-,TGCGCCAGCAGCCTGTCTACCGAAGATCAGTACTTC,CASSLSTEDQYF
TRBV19,-,TRBJ2-5,-,TGTGCCAGTAGTATCTCGTCTAGCGCGGAGACCCAGTACTTC,CASSISSSAETQYF
TRBV5-4,-,TRBJ2-7,TRBD2,TGTGCCAGCGGACTAGCGGGTTCTCACGAGCAGTACTTC,CASGLAGSHEQYF
TRBV2,few,TRBJ1-1,-,TGTGCCAGCAGGACTTATGGGTTATTAAACACTGAAGCTTTCTTT,CASRTYGLLNTEAFF
TRBV7-3,-,TRBJ2-2,TRBD2,TGTGCCAGCAGCTCCTACGGGGGGGGAGACACCGGGGAGCTGTTTTTT,CASSSYGGGDTGELFF
TRBV28,-,TRBJ1-4,TRBD1,TGTGCCAGCAGGTTGGGACAGGGGATGGTAAATGAAAAACTGTTTTTT,CASRLGQGMVNEKLFF
TRBV5-1,few,TRBJ2-1,-,TGCGCCAGCAGCTTGGGCACAGCCCAAGGGGGTGAGCAGTTCTTC,CASSLGTAQGGEQFF
TRBV5-4,-,TRBJ2-3,TRBD1,TGTGCCAGCAGCTTGTTTGGGACAGGGGTTACAGATACGCAGTATTTT,CASSLFGTGVTDTQYF
TRBV5-1,-,TRBJ1-1,TRBD1,TGCGCCAGCAGCTATCTTCAGGGGGTGAACACTGAAGCTTTCTTT,CASSYLQGVNTEAFF
TRBV2,-,TRBJ1-3,-,TGTGCCAGCAGTGATGGGGGAGGGTACTTCTCTGGAAACACCATATATTTT,CASSDGGGYFSGNTIYF
TRBV12-3/TRBV12-4,-,TRBJ2-2,-,TGTGCCAGCAGTTTCATCACCGGGGAGCTGTTTTTT,CASSFITGELFF
TRBV10-3,-,TRBJ2-5,-,TGTGCCATCAGTGAGTCATCAGGTCTAGAGACCCAGTACTTC,CAISESSGLETQYF
TRBV18,-,TRBJ1-1,TRBD1,TGTGCCAGCTCACCACCGTCGGGAGGGGGCCGTACTGAAGCTTTCTTT,CASSPPSGGGRTEAFF
TRBV11-2,-,TRBJ1-5,TRBD1,TGTGCCAGCAGCTTGAGCACAGGGGTGGAGGGGAGCAATCAGCCCCAGCATTTT,CASSLSTGVEGSNQPQHF
TRBV7-3,-,TRBJ2-2,TRBD1,TGTGCCAGCAGATCGGAAAGGGGGCAGGGCGGGGAGCTGTTTTTT,CASRSERGQGGELFF
TRBV5-1,-,TRBJ1-2,-,TGCGCCAGCAGCTCTTCCACTAGCAACTATGGCTACACCTTC,CASSSSTSNYGYTF
TRBV5-6,-,TRBJ2-7,TRBD1,TGTGCCAGCAGCTCGACAGGGACATACGAGCAGTACTTC,CASSSTGTYEQYF
TRBV5-1,-,TRBJ2-3,-,TGCGCCAGCAGCTTCAATTCAGATACGCAGTATTTT,CASSFNSDTQYF
TRBV9,-,TRBJ1-6,-,TGTGCCAGCAGCGTAGGACAGTTGAATTCACCCCTCCACTTT,CASSVGQLNSPLHF
TRBV6-1,-,TRBJ1-3,-,TGTGCCAGCAGTGCCGGCCCTGGACAGCCCGGAAACACCATATATTTT,CASSAGPGQPGNTIYF
TRBV3-1/TRBV3-2,-,TRBJ1-1,-,TGTGCCAGCAGCCAGCCGGGATACCTTAACACTGAAGCTTTCTTT,CASSQPGYLNTEAFF
TRBV4-1,-,TRBJ2-3,TRBD2,TGCGCCAGCAGCCAAGGAGCGGGGGGGCGTTTAGATACGCAGTATTTT,CASSQGAGGRLDTQYF
TRBV19,-,TRBJ1-2,TRBD1,TGTGCCAGTAGTATGATGTCAGGGGGAGTCGATGGCTACACCTTC,CASSMMSGGVDGYTF
TRBV28,-,TRBJ2-7,TRBD2,TGTGCCAGCAGTTTTGGGACTAGCTACGAGCAGTACTTC,CASSFGTSYEQYF
TRBV5-1,-,TRBJ2-1,TRBD2,TGCGCCAGCAGCTTGGGGGGGACTAGCCACTACAATGAGCAGTTCTTC,CASSLGGTSHYNEQFF
TRBV2,-,TRBJ1-1,TRBD1,TGTGCCAGCAGTTTGGTTGGGACAGGTACTATTAACACTGAAGCTTTCTTT,CASSLVGTGTINTEAFF
TRBV7-9,once,TRBJ2-3,TRBD2,TGTGCCAGCAGCCCGTACAGCGGGGGGGCAGATACGCAGTATTTT,CASSPYSGGADTQYF
TRBV4-3,-,TRBJ1-5,-,TGCGCCAGCAGCCAAGAGGTAGTGGGAGCGGCAAGCAATCAGCCCCAGCATTTT,CASSQEVVGAASNQPQHF
TRBV10-3,-,TRBJ1-5,-,TGTGCCATCAGTGAGTCGACTGGGGAGGATCAGCCCCAGCATTTT,CAISESTGEDQPQHF
TRBV19,-,TRBJ2-2,-,TGTGCCAGTTCTCGGACAGAGAACACCGGGGAGCTGTTTTTT,CASSRTENTGELFF
TRBV5-1,-,TRBJ2-1,-,TGCGCCAGCAGCATCCTAGCTAGACAAGCCGATGAGCAGTTCTTC,CASSILARQADEQFF
TRBV25-1,-,TRBJ2-3,TRBD2,TGTGCCAGCAGTGAATATGGGCCTAGCGGGAGGAAGGCAGATACGCAGTATTTT,CASSEYGPSGRKADTQYF
TRBV19,once,TRBJ2-7,-,TGTGCCACGCAGGGCGTTGGTCGCGAGCAGTACTTC,CATQGVGREQYF
TRBV10-3,few,TRBJ1-1,TRBD1,TGTGCCATCAGGGGACAGCGAAACACTGAAGCTTTCTTT,CAIRGQRNTEAFF
TRBV19,-,TRBJ2-5,-,TGTGCCAGTAGTGCCCTGAGTGAGACCCAGTACTTC,CASSALSETQYF
TRBV2,-,TRBJ2-1,TRBD1,TGTGCCAGCAGTGGACAGGGCGAGAGCTCCTACAATGAGCAGTTCTTC,CASSGQGESSYNEQFF
TRBV10-3,-,TRBJ2-7,TRBD1,TGTGCCACCGGAATACAGGGGGCTGAGGAGCAGTACTTC,CATGIQGAEEQYF
TRBV9,-,TRBJ2-7,-,TGTGCCAGCAACCAACGGGACATGCACTTGGAGCAGTACTTC,CASNQRDMHLEQYF
TRBV10-3,-,TRBJ2-7,TRBD1,TGTGCCATCAGTGACGGACAGGGGGCCTACGAGCAGTACTTC,CAISDGQGAYEQYF
TRBV4-1,-,TRBJ2-3,-,TGCGCCAGCAGCCGGGCCAGGGGGGTTGTGGATACGCAGTATTTT,CASSRARGVVDTQYF
TRBV6-5,-,TRBJ1-6,TRBD1,TGTGCCACCAAGACGGGGGACAGAAATTCACCCCTCCACTTT,CATKTGDRNSPLHF
TRBV4-1,-,TRBJ2-7,TRBD1,TGCGCCAGCAGCCAATTGGACAGGGGCAAATACGAGCAGTACTTC,CASSQLDRGKYEQYF
TRBV5-8,-,TRBJ2-7,-,TGTGCCAGCAGCAGCTTGTTCGAATCGGAGCAGTACTTC,CASSSLFESEQYF
TRBV3-1/TRBV3-2,-,TRBJ1-3,-,TGTGCCAGCAGCCAAAGTGAGGGCTCTGGAAACACCATATATTTT,CASSQSEGSGNTIYF
TRBV2,-,TRBJ2-1,TRBD1,TGTGCCAGCAGCCCCGGGACAGGGGGCTTCGATGAGCAGTTCTTC,CASSPGTGGFDEQFF